This T cell receptor (beta chain) derives from a study of T cells and copy number aberrations in small-cell lung cancer (dated by TCRdb to the early 2020s). At the level of the whole study: TCR repertoire sequencing was paired with whole-exome sequencing of the same tumor regions to relate T cell metrics to mutations and copy number aberrations. Tumor TCR data were available for 16 to 20 patients, and TCR data from both tumor and normal tissue were available for 14 patients. Paper-wide results and their limitations: Every specimen was formalin-fixed paraffin-embedded tissue, a material known to introduce sequencing artifacts. Tumors had lower T-cell density, richness and clonality than adjacent lung tissue, but the difference in density was not significant. A small sample size, resulting from surgical resection being uncommon in small-cell lung cancer, limited the study, and the findings need validation.

Taken from cysteine to phenylalanine, the CDR3 has 19 residues. The only DNA kept is the CDR3, 57 bases in frame from the first base. Reading the germline V gene gives CDR1 SGHRS and CDR2 YFSETQ. After removal of 4 bases from V and 5 bases from J, the junction retains 12 bases not matched to a gene. Donors were patients with limited-stage small-cell lung cancer who underwent surgical resection in Hangzhou, China, between the late 2000s and the early 2020s. Every donor underwent upfront surgery with no preoperative chemotherapy or radiotherapy, and no donor received immunotherapy either before or after surgery. All 20 or so patients in the sequenced cohort were identified as smokers or heavy second-hand smokers. Adjacent normal lung was collected at least 2 cm from the tumor margin and was confirmed morphologically free of malignant cells by two pathologists. To characterize heterogeneity of the T cell repertoire, the study applied multi-region TCR-beta sequencing to resected limited-stage small-cell lung cancers and to tumor-adjacent lung tissue. The AllPrep DNA/RNA FFPE Kit (Qiagen) was used to extract genomic DNA from the FFPE tissue.

Using multiplexed V- and J-gene primers, the immunoSEQ hsTCRB Kit amplified TCR-beta CDR3 regions from genomic DNA. Unique DNA barcodes were added in a second PCR, and samples were pooled together with a negative and a positive control. An Illumina MiSeq running a 150-cycle paired-end protocol was used to sequence the pooled TCR-beta libraries. The original pipeline was this. Adaptive Biotechnologies processed the raw sequencing data and produced a report containing normalized, annotated TCR-beta repertoires. T-cell density was calculated by normalizing TCR-beta templates to usable DNA, with usable DNA estimated through amplification of housekeeping genes. Richness was the count of unique rearrangements, and clonality was defined as 1 minus Pielou's evenness. The clones in this table, taken by TCRdb from immuneACCESS, are in-frame only. Not every clone is retained; where verified, under half of the shortfall comes from an unresolved V gene, and the cause of the rest is unknown. For V, J and clone size, that table is used; D and trimming come from the DNA. In all, the sample holds around 9,600 clones, and roughly 79% of those were seen once. Of the sample, around a third falls within the top ten clones.

With regard to this clone: Its antigen target is currently unknown. Base qualities were left out, and no much larger clone turns up one base away.

Sequencing was done on a sample of normal tissue next to the tumor. This clonotype originated in a man between 60 and 70 years old with small cell lung cancer. The rearrangement combines TRBV5-1 with TRBJ2-2; 15 nucleotides in the junction match TRBD2. The CDR3 corresponds to CASSLKPGTSGRRTGELFF. The DNA sequence is as follows: TGCGCCAGCAGCCTAAAACCCGGGACTAGCGGGAGGAGGACCGGGGAGCTGTTTTTT.